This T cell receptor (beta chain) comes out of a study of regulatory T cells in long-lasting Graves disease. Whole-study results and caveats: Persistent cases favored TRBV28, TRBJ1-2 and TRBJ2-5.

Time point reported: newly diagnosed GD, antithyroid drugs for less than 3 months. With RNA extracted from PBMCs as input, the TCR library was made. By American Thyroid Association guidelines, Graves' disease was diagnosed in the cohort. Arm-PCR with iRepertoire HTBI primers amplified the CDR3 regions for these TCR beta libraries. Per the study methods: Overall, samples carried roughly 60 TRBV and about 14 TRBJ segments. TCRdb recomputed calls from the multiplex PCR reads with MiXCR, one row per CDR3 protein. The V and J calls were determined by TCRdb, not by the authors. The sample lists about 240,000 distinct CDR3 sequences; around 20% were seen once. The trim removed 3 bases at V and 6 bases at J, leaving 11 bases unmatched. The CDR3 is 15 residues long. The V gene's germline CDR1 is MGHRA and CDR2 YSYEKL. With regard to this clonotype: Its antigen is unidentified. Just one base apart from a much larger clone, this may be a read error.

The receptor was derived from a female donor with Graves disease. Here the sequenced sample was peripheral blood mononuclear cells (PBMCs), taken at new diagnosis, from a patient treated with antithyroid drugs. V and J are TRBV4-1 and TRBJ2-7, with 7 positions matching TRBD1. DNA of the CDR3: TGCGCCAGCAGCCAGGCGCTCGGACAGGCCTCCGAGCAGTACTTC. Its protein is CASSQALGQASEQYF.